These 20 T cell receptor beta chains originate from one sample sequenced in a study of post-analysis software for immune sequencing data (dated by TCRdb to the mid-2010s). The method was PCR. Sequencing used an Illumina HiSeq 2500. To reduce PCR and sequencing biases, unique molecular identifiers were built into the TCR beta cDNA libraries. Using fastp at Q25 and MiXCR, TCRdb reprocessed the public reads and kept productive beta chains. Entries that share a CDR3 protein sequence are merged under the most common genes and DNA. Counted in this sample were about 260,000 distinct CDR3 sequences; less than 40% of them appeared once. The ten largest clones take up more than 4% of the sample. The paper as a whole reports these results and caveats: Roughly 5 TRBV segments, including TRBV5-6, TRBV5-1 and TRBV20-1, were significantly more frequent in patients than controls.

Their specific antigens are unknown. Sequenced sample: blood. The receptors were sampled from a girl aged 10 to 17 with multiple sclerosis.

The sample holds many counts of this clonotype. V gene TRBV5-1 combines with J gene TRBJ2-4; D may match TRBD1 or TRBD2 (5 bases each). Germline assignment: CDR1 SGHRS and CDR2 YFSETQ. V was pared by 4 bases and J by 7 bases, with 15 bases between. The CDR3 is 14 residues long. In DNA, the CDR3 is TGCGCCAGCAGCGGCGGGCAGGGCGGGAACATTCAGTACTTC. Its translation: CASSGGQGGNIQYF.

In regard to this clonotype: Being one base from a much bigger clone, this may be a read error. The genes are TRBV6-5 and TRBJ2-7; no definite D call. This CDR3 region has 15 residues. Germline V lookup: CDR1 MNHEY, CDR2 SVGAGI. Trimming left V 2 bases short and J 7 bases short, with 18 bases between. The CDR3 protein is CASSYEVRSYNEQYF. CDR3 sequence (DNA): TGTGCCAGCAGTTACGAGGTACGATCCTACAATGAGCAGTACTTC.

This clonotype showed up many times. CDR3 amino acids: CASSLKGQETQYF. The DNA for the CDR3 is TGTGCCAGCAGTTTAAAGGGACAAGAGACCCAGTACTTC. The chain recombines TRBV12-3 or TRBV12-4 with TRBJ2-5; D is unresolved. Trimming left V 2 bases short and J 2 bases short, with 6 bases between. The CDR3 consists of 13 residues.

The chain couples TRBV10-3 to TRBJ2-7, with D unresolved. Trimming stripped 3 bases from V and 1 base from J, with 4 bases between. In germline, CDR1 is ENHRY, CDR2 SYGVKD. This CDR3 has 12 residues. CDR3 in DNA: TGTGCCATCAGTGACGGGTCCTACGAGCAGTACTTC. Translated, it gives CAISDGSYEQYF.

This clonotype was found many times. The rearrangement uses TRBV11-3 and TRBJ2-3, with D perhaps TRBD1 (5 bases). The germline V gene encodes CDR1 SGHNT and CDR2 YENEEA. Trimming took 5 bases from V and 1 from J, leaving 7 bases between them. This CDR3 region has 13 residues. DNA of the CDR3: TGTGCCAGCAGCGCGACAGGCACAGATACGCAGTATTTT. As protein: CASSATGTDTQYF.

The V call is TRBV28, the J call TRBJ2-4; D not resolved. Germline V lookup: CDR1 MDHEN, CDR2 SYDVKM. CDR3 length: 15 residues. V lost 2 bases to trimming and J lost 1 base, with 9 bases between them. This CDR3 reads CASSLGGSAKNIQYF. The CDR3, as DNA: TGTGCCAGCAGTTTAGGCGGCAGCGCCAAAAACATTCAGTACTTC.

The V call is TRBV5-1, the J call TRBJ2-1; D is unclear. Trimming shortened V by 0 bases and J by 6 bases, and 13 bases separated the two germline ends. This CDR3 spans 15 amino acids. Germline CDR1 reads SGHRS; CDR2 reads YFSETQ. The CDR3 DNA reads as TGCGCCAGCAGCTTGGTAGGCATAAATCCCAATGAGCAGTTCTTC. Translated: CASSLVGINPNEQFF.

This clonotype was found a few times. This sequence may be a read error, since a much larger clone differs from it by one base. CDR3 bases: TGTGCCACCAGTGACCGGACAGGGCCCCCCCAAGAGATCCAGTACTTC. Residues: CATSDRTGPPQEIQYF. V gene TRBV24-1 combines with J gene TRBJ2-5; 8 bases are shared with TRBD1. Germline CDR1 reads KGHDR; CDR2 reads SFDVKD. The CDR3 has 16 amino acids.

With regard to this clonotype: A read error may be the cause here, since a much bigger clone is one base away. CDR3 region: CNVEEGGSKNIQYF. The CDR3 DNA follows: TGCAACGTTGAAGAGGGAGGATCCAAAAACATTCAGTACTTC. The V call is TRBV29-1, the J call TRBJ2-5; possible D gene TRBD2, 6 bases. The J call is uncertain, as TRBJ2-4 better fits the DNA end. The CDR3 is made up of 14 amino acids. CDR1 SQVTM and CDR2 ANQGSEA come from the germline V gene.

The chain employs TRBV29-1 and TRBJ2-7, with D perhaps assigned TRBD1 or TRBD2 (6 bases each). The CDR3 runs 17 residues. V was clipped by 4 bases and J by 0 bases, with 22 bases between them. Germline CDR1 reads SQVTM; CDR2 reads ANQGSEA. CDR3 amino acids: CSVALNGGFPLSYEQYF. CDR3 DNA: TGCAGCGTTGCCCTTAACGGGGGCTTCCCCCTCTCCTACGAGCAGTACTTC.

This clonotype was observed at least ten times. The CDR3, as DNA: TGCAGTGCTAGACCGCGGACAGGGGTCGGAAATGAGCAGTTCTTC. It translates to CSARPRTGVGNEQFF. The chain links TRBV20-1 to TRBJ2-1; 9 nucleotides align to TRBD1. The ends lost 2 bases at V and 7 bases at J; junction bases unmatched: 9. This CDR3 region has 15 residues. Germline CDR1 DFQATT, CDR2 SNEGSKA (reference sequence).

In its sample, this clonotype was seen once. This chain uses TRBV7-2 with TRBJ2-7, with 9 bases that match TRBD2. CDR3 size: 15 residues. V gave up 1 base and J gave up 6 bases; unmatched junction bases: 7. Germline loops: CDR1 SGHTA, CDR2 FQGNSA. The CDR3 DNA reads as TGTGCCAGCAGCTTAGGACTAGCGGAGGACTGCGAGCAGTACTTC. Amino acid sequence: CASSLGLAEDCEQYF.

In its sample, this clonotype was seen a few times. The chain is built from TRBV29-1 and TRBJ1-2; 9 nucleotides match TRBD1. The CDR3 consists of 14 residues. Germline trimming cut 3 bases from V and 8 bases from J; bases unmatched to any gene: 10. CDR1 is SQVTM and CDR2 is ANQGSEA in the germline V gene. Written as DNA, the CDR3 is TGCAGCGTTGACGGTACAGGGGGCTCGATCGGCTACACCTTC. The encoded protein is CSVDGTGGSIGYTF.

The table lists this clonotype with a few counts. A read error may explain this, as a much larger clone is one base away. The J gene is TRBJ2-7, the V gene TRBV10-3; D gene unclear. Looked up from germline, CDR1 is ENHRY and CDR2 is SYGVKD. The CDR3 loop spans 11 amino acids. V lost 3 bases and J 9 bases, leaving 9 bases between the germline ends. CDR3 sequence: CAISDGSSQYV. CDR3 coding DNA: TGTGCCATCAGTGACGGATCCTCGCAGTACGTC.

This clonotype came up a few times. The chain couples TRBV28 to TRBJ1-6; D unresolved. This CDR3 is 12 amino acids long. Trimming took 8 bases from V and 6 from J, leaving 8 bases between them. CDR1 and CDR2 from the germline V gene are MDHEN and SYDVKM. The chain's CDR3 is CASYDRNSPLHF. In DNA, the CDR3 is TGTGCCAGCTATGATCGTAATTCACCCCTCCACTTT.

There are many counts of this clonotype. The chain employs TRBV9 and TRBJ2-1, with TRBD1 identical over 8 bases. From germline, CDR1 is SGDLS and CDR2 YYNGEE. This CDR3 has 16 amino acids. Germline trimming cut 4 bases from V and 3 bases from J; bases unmatched to any gene: 9. The DNA of the CDR3 is TGTGCCAGCAGCACCCGGACAGGGAAGGGCTACAATGAGCAGTTCTTC. It specifies CASSTRTGKGYNEQFF.

V and J are TRBV7-2 and TRBJ1-1; D not resolved. This CDR3 has 13 amino acids. V dropped 4 bases and J dropped 1 base, with 7 bases sitting between them. Germline CDR1 SGHTA, CDR2 FQGNSA. The CDR3 DNA is TGTGCCAGCAGCTCATACTGGAACACTGAAGCTTTCTTT. This codes for CASSSYWNTEAFF.

The chain joins TRBV3-1 to TRBJ2-2; 7 bases line up with TRBD1. Germline lookup yields CDR1 LGHDT and CDR2 YNNKEL (reference sequence). CDR3 length: 16 amino acids. V lost 4 bases to trimming and J lost 6 bases; unmatched junction nucleotides: 11. CDR3 bases: TGTGCCAGCAGCCCGATCGGCAGGGGGTATCCCGGGGAGCTGTTTTTT. Encoded protein: CASSPIGRGYPGELFF.

CDR3 nucleotides: TGTGCCAGCAGTTCCCGGGACTTACGAAATGAAAAACTGTTTTTT. Translating gives CASSSRDLRNEKLFF. The J gene is TRBJ1-4, the V gene TRBV28; D may be TRBD1 (5 bases). Trimming stripped 4 bases from V and 5 bases from J, with 14 bases between. Germline CDR1 is MDHEN and CDR2 is SYDVKM. This CDR3 spans 15 amino acids.

To note about this clonotype: Possible read error: a much larger clone is one base away. The chain carries TRBV9 and TRBJ2-3, with 8 nucleotides matching TRBD2. The CDR3 is 15 residues long. Germline V gene data show CDR1 as SGDLS and CDR2 as YYNGEE. The CDR3 DNA follows: TGTGCCAGCAGCGTAGTCGGGAGGGGCCGGGGTACGAAGTATTTT. This translates into CASSVVGRGRGTKYF.